This T cell receptor beta chain was captured in a study of shared T cell receptors in the human thymus. The CDR3 runs to 15 residues. Germline V lookup: CDR1 MDHEN, CDR2 SYDVKM. With V trimmed by 2 bases and J by 3 bases, 5 bases remained unmatched. Method: immunoSEQ multiplex PCR; TCRdb's copy keeps in-frame clones and lacks some. The sample holds approximately 760,000 clones, approximately 83% seen once. The data were also submitted as part of a second study, on human thymus T cells. That study adds: Resections obtained during corrective heart surgery supplied the thymus tissue. Repertoires from thymus and blood appeared to show biased V and J gene usage.

Sequenced: thymocytes. The rearrangement links TRBV28 to TRBJ2-7, with 9 nucleotides matching TRBD1. The TCR originated in a girl less than two years old with a congenital heart defect. The CDR3 reads CASSLGTGRVYEQYF. In nucleotides, the CDR3 is TGTGCCAGCAGTTTAGGGACAGGGAGGGTCTACGAGCAGTACTTC.